This T cell receptor (beta chain) was identified in a study of post-analysis software for immune sequencing data (dated by TCRdb to about 2015). Describing the broader study: Disease courses on record covered relapsing-remitting, secondary progressive and progressive-relapsing multiple sclerosis, though some patients had no subtype annotation. Patient repertoires were compared against roughly 12 previously published healthy control repertoires from donors aged roughly 6 to 28 years. A subset of samples was prepared in parallel using single-end sample barcoding, then pooled and co-amplified after Illumina adapter ligation.

A note on this clonotype: The antigen this receptor binds is unknown. The record has no base qualities; no much larger clone is one base away.

What the authors observed across the whole study: When samples were clustered directly using the F measure, samples prepared in the same batch co-clustered strongly, which prompted a batch-effect correction. The control group was slightly older than the multiple sclerosis patient group. Multiple sclerosis patients had significantly lower normalized Chao1 diversity than controls, a result that suggests substantial peripheral T-cell clonal expansion. Four or five TRBV segments, including TRBV5-6, TRBV5-1 and TRBV20-1, were significantly more frequent in patients than controls.

The CDR3 covers 15 residues, taking in both the cysteine and the phenylalanine. The CDR3 DNA has 45 bases and is translated from base 1. Looking up the germline V gene yields CDR1 SGHTA and CDR2 FQGNSA. The library was generated by PCR. Sequenced using an Illumina HiSeq 2500. To reduce PCR and sequencing biases, unique molecular identifiers were built into the TCR beta cDNA libraries. Every 1 to 10 million input T cells yielded about 500,000 cDNA molecules, meaning each molecule approximated one T cell. The patient libraries were prepared and sequenced with the same protocol used for the earlier healthy control dataset. Within a given batch, samples were prepared together, multiplexed and sequenced on the same HiSeq lane. Per the authors' processing: Raw barcoded reads were processed with MIGEC, and single-read molecular identifier groups were discarded before consensus assembly and CDR3 extraction. Clonotype tables were post-analysed with VDJtools, normalizing diversity by down-sampling all datasets to the smallest sample size. In repertoire overlap clustering, CDR3 amino acid sequences, but not nucleotide sequences, were matched to correct batch-related cross-sample contamination. Using fastp trimming at Q25 and MiXCR clonotype assembly, TCRdb reanalyzed the public sequencing data and kept in-frame beta chains. When rows share a CDR3 protein, they turn into one entry using the most common DNA and genes. The V and J calls reflect TCRdb's pipeline rather than the authors' work. The sample includes about 800,000 distinct CDR3 sequences, with roughly 30% observed a single time. The ten largest clones capture around 0.55% of the sample.

TCR beta repertoires were profiled from peripheral blood of roughly 13 young patients with multiple sclerosis to demonstrate the VDJtools post-analysis software. The patients with multiple sclerosis were children and adolescents between roughly 6 and 16 years of age. The origin of this receptor is a girl aged 10 to 17 with multiple sclerosis. This sequence uses TRBV7-2 and TRBJ2-5, with no D gene named confidently. The DNA end lines up better with TRBJ2-7; the J call may be wrong. Material: blood. The DNA is as follows: TGTGCCAGCAGCCTCGGGTCTGGAGCAGCCTACGAGCAGTACTTC. Its protein product is CASSLGSGAAYEQYF.